Below, one T cell receptor (beta chain) is given with its context. The target antigen is unknown. Other DNA sequences in the sample encode the same CDR3. This sample was taken from a study of shared clonotypes between healthy human individuals. Study-level points and caveats: An effect of sequencing depth on clonotype sharing among donors was expected.

Here immunoSEQ multiplex PCR was the method, and the copy in TCRdb shows in-frame clones only, minus some. The sample lists under 350,000 clones; over 75% were seen once. Germline lookup yields CDR1 SEHNR and CDR2 FQNEAQ (reference sequence). This CDR3 has 12 residues. V was shortened by 3 bases and J by 6 bases, with 8 bases between the two germline ends. The TCR originated in a man in his late teens or twenties in good health. The chain couples TRBV7-9 to TRBJ1-2; D may be TRBD1 (5 bases). Material: memory CD8+ T cells sorted from blood. Subset reported: CD45RO+ cells pooled with CCR7-negative TemRA cells. CDR3 nucleotides: TGTGCCAGCAGCTTCGGGGGTGATGGCTACACCTTC. It is translated as CASSFGGDGYTF.